This TCR beta chain was captured in a study of T cells expressing NK-cell markers (dated by TCRdb to about 2020). Background on the whole study: Three sorted T-cell subsets (CD3+CD56+NKG2C+, CD3+CD56+NKG2C- and CD3+CD56-NKG2C+) from 8 or 9 donors had their TCR beta-chain repertoires profiled. Illumina HiSeq 2000/2500, MiSeq or NextSeq was used to sequence libraries as 2 x 150 bp reads. Randomly selected healthy volunteers, three men and five women, were used as the eight sequenced donors. Among the eight sequenced donors, seven were HCMV-seropositive and one was HCMV-seronegative.

For this clonotype: Its binding antigen is unknown.

The instrument given in TCRdb is Illumina HiSeq 2000. TCR beta cDNA libraries were prepared using 5'RACE template switching, which introduced a universal primer site and unique molecular identifiers. cDNA synthesis was primed from the TCR beta constant segment, followed by two successive PCR amplification steps. The original methods were these. MIGEC was used to demultiplex reads and group the reads by UMI, and MiTCR was used to assemble and quantify clonotypes. Only TCR cDNA sequences supported by at least two reads were kept to exclude erroneous sequences. Downstream repertoire analysis used the tcR package, and clonotypes were matched across fractions by CDR3 nucleotide sequence plus V segment. Antigen specificity was annotated against VDJdb with VDJmatch, allowing one amino acid substitution in CDR3. TCRdb reprocessed the reads and provides one entry for every CDR3 protein sequence; no DNA is given. The V and J calls follow TCRdb's processing rather than the paper's. Per the sample table, the count is about 550,000 distinct CDR3 sequences. The ten largest clones capture approximately 4% of the sample.

Results and caveats for the whole study, not just this receptor: It remained unclear whether the expanded NKG2C-expressing T cell clones were specific for HCMV antigens. In six donors, the dominant CD3+CD56+NKG2C+ clonotypes were found to rank among the top 10 CD8+ clonotypes and to make up 1.0-7.0% of CD8+ T cells. Those dominant clonotypes were again the most abundant among CD3+CD56-NKG2C+ cells in a handful of donors, at roughly 28.3-65%.

HCMV serostatus was determined by detecting HCMV-specific IgG in serum with a commercial ELISA kit. Ficoll density gradient centrifugation was used to isolate peripheral blood mononuclear cells from blood. Input material: blood T cells: a sorted CD56 or NKG2C T cell subset, CD4+ or CD8+ T cells, or bulk PBMC T cells (not recorded which). This TCR derives from a man in his late teens or twenties in good health. Donor details come from another sample of the same person, matched by shared clones.

The CDR3 has the sequence CASSLIGGEQFF. The rearranged segments are TRBV7-8 and TRBJ2-1. From cysteine to phenylalanine, the CDR3 is 12 amino acids long. The DNA is not on file. The germline V gene encodes CDR1 SGHVS and CDR2 FQNEAQ.